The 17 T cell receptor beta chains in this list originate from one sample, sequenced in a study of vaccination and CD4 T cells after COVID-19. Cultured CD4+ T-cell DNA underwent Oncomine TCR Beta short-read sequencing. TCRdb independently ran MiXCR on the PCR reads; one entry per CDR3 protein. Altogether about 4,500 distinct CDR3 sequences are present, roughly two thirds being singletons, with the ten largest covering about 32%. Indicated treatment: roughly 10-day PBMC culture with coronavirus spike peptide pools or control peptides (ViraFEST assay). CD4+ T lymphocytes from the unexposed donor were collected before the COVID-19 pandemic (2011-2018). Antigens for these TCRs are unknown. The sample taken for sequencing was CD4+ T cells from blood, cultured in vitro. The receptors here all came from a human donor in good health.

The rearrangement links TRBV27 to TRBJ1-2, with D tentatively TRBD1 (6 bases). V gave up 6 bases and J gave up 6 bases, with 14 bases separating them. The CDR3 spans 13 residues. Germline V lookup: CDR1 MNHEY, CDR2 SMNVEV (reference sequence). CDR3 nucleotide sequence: TGTGCCAGCAGAAGACAGGAGGAGGATGGCTACACCTTC. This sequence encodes CASRRQEEDGYTF.

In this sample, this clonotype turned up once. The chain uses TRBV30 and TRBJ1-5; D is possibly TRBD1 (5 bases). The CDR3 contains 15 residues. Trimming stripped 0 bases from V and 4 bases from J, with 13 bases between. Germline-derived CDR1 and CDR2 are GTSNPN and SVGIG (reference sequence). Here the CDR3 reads CAWSVVQGRNQPQHF. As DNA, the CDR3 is TGTGCCTGGAGTGTAGTCCAGGGAAGGAATCAGCCCCAGCATTTT.

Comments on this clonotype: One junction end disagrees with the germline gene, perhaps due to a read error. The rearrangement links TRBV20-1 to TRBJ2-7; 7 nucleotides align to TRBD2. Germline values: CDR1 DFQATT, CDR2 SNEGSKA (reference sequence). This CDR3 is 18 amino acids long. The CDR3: CSARGGGTPNINSYEQYF. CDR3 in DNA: TGCAGTGCCAGAGGCGGGGGAACTCCCAACATAAACTCCTACGAGCAGTACTTC.

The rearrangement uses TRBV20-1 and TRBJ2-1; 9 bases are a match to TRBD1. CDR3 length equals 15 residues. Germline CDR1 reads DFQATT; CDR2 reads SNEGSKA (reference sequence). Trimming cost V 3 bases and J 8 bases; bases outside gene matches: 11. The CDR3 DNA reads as TGCAGTGCTAGGGGTGGGACAGGGTTTTTCGATGAGCAGTTCTTC. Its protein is CSARGGTGFFDEQFF.

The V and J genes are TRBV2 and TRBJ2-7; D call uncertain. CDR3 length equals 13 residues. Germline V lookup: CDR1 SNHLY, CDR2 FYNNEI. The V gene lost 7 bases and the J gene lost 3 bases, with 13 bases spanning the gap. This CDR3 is CASKDPGGYEQYF. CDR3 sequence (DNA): TGTGCCAGCAAGGACCCCGGCGGCTACGAGCAGTACTTC.

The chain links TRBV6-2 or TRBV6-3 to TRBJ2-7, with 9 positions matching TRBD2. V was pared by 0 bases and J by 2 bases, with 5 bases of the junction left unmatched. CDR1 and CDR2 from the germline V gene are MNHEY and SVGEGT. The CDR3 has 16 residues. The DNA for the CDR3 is TGTGCCAGCAGTTACTCGAGGACTAGCGACCCCTACGAGCAGTACTTC. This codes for CASSYSRTSDPYEQYF.

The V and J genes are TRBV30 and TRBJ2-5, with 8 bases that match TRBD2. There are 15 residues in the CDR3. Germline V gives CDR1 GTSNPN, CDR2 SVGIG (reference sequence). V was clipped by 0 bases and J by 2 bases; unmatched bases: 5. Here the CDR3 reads CAWSVSTGGQETQYF. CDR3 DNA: TGTGCCTGGAGTGTTTCTACGGGGGGGCAAGAGACCCAGTACTTC.

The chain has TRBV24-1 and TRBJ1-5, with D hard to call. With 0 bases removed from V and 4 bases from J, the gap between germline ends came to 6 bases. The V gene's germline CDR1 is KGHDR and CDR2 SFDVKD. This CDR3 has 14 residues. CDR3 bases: TGTGCCACCAGTGATTTGTCCCCGAATCAGCCCCAGCATTTT. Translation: CATSDLSPNQPQHF.

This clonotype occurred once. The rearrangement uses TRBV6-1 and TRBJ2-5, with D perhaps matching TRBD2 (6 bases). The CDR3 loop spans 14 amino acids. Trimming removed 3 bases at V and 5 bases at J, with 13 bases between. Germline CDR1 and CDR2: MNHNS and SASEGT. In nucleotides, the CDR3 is TGTGCCAGCAGTGATACGGGAGAGGTGGAGACCCAGTACTTC. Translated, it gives CASSDTGEVETQYF.

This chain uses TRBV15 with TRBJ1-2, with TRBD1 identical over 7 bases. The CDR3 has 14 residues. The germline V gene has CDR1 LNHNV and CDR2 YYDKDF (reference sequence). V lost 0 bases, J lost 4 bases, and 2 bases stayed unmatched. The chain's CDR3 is CATSRDPGGYGYTF. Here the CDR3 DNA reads TGTGCCACCAGCAGAGATCCAGGGGGCTATGGCTACACCTTC.

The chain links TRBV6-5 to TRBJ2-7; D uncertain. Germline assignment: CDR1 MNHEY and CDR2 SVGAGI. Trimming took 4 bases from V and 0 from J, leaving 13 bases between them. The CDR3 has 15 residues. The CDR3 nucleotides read TGTGCCAGCAGTTCCCCTCGGCGCCGCTCCTACGAGCAGTACTTC. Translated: CASSSPRRRSYEQYF.

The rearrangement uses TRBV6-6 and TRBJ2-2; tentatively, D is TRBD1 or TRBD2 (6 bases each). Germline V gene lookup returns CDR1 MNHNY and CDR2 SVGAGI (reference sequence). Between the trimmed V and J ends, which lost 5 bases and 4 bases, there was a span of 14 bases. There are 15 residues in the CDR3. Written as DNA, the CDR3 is TGTGCCAGCAGTCTCATACGGGGGCGCACCGGGGAGCTGTTTTTT. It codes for CASSLIRGRTGELFF.

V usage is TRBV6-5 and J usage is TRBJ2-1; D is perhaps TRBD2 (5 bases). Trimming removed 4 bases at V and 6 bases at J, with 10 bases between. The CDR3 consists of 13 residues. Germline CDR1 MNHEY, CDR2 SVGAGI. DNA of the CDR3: TGTGCCAGCAGTTCCCCTAGCCTCAATGAGCAGTTCTTC. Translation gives CASSSPSLNEQFF.

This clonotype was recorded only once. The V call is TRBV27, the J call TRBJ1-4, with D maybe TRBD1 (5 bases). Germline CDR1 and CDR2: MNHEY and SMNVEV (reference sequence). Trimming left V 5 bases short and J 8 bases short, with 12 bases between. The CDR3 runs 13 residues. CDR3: CASSAGRGEKLFF. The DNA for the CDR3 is TGTGCCAGCAGTGCCGGGCGGGGGGAAAAACTGTTTTTT.

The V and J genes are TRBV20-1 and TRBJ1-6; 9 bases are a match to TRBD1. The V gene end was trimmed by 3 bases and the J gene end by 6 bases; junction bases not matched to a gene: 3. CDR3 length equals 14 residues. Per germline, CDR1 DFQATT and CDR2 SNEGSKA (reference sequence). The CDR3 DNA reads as TGCAGTGCTAGGCCGGGACAGGGTAATTCACCCCTCCACTTT. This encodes CSARPGQGNSPLHF.

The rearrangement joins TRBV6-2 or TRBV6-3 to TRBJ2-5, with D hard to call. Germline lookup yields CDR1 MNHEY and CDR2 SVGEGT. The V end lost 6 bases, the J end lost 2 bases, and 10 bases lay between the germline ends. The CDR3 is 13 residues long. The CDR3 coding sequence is TGTGCCAGCAGGGACGACGTACAAGAGACCCAGTACTTC. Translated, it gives CASRDDVQETQYF.

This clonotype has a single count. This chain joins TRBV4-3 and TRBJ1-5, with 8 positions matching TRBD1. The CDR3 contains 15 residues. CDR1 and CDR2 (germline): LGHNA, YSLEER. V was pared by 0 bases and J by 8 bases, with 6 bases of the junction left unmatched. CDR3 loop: CASSQDRQGAEPQHF. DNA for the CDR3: TGCGCCAGCAGCCAAGATAGGCAGGGGGCAGAGCCCCAGCATTTT.